These 29 T cell receptor beta chains came from one sample sequenced in a study of technical replicates of blood from several donors (dated by TCRdb to about 2017). The library was prepared using the immunoSEQ multiplex PCR assay. This is the immuneACCESS table as TCRdb keeps it, with only in-frame sequences that have V and J called. A part of the clones is gone; compared with another copy, unresolved V genes explain less than half, and the rest is unexplained. In this sample the table shows 40,000 to 60,000 clones, about 90% of which occur a single time. The ten most abundant clones make up about 3.9% of the sample. The sequenced sample consisted of PBMCs. The receptors were sampled from a human donor in good health. Some clones in this sample may be carry-over from other donors' samples.

The rearrangement joins TRBV5-1 to TRBJ2-3; 7 nucleotides agree with TRBD2. Germline CDR1 reads SGHRS; CDR2 reads YFSETQ. CDR3 length equals 15 residues. The J segment lost 0 bases and the V segment lost 4 bases, leaving 5 bases of the junction unmatched. The CDR3 protein is CASSRSGTSTDTQYF. CDR3 nucleotides: TGCGCCAGCAGCAGGAGCGGGACCAGCACAGATACGCAGTATTTT.

In DNA form, the CDR3 reads TGCGCCAGCAGCCAAGGCGGGGGGAGCTCCTACGAGCAGTACTTC. Its translation is CASSQGGGSSYEQYF. This chain uses TRBV4-1 with TRBJ2-7; TRBD2 aligns across 8 bases. CDR3 size: 15 residues. Trimming removed 1 base from V and 0 bases from J; junction bases left unmatched: 2. Per germline, CDR1 MGHRA and CDR2 YSYEKL.

The J gene is TRBJ1-3, the V gene TRBV2; 7 positions match TRBD1. The CDR3 has 18 amino acids. V lost 1 base and J lost 6; bases outside the gene matches: 15. Germline V gene data show CDR1 as SNHLY and CDR2 as FYNNEI. The CDR3 nucleotides are TGTGCCAGCAGTGAAGAGAGAGTTGGGCAGGGGGTGGCAAACACCATATATTTT. It specifies CASSEERVGQGVANTIYF.

The chain combines TRBV27 with TRBJ2-7; 8 bases map to TRBD1. V lost 2 bases, J lost 2 bases, and 5 bases stayed unmatched. CDR3 length: 15 amino acids. The germline V gene encodes CDR1 MNHEY and CDR2 SMNVEV (reference sequence). The CDR3 DNA is TGTGCCAGCAGTTTAATACAGGGGGTCACCTACGAGCAGTACTTC. Protein: CASSLIQGVTYEQYF.

The chain couples TRBV30 to TRBJ2-5, with a weak D call TRBD1 (5 bases). CDR1 and CDR2 (germline): GTSNPN, SVGIG (reference sequence). The V end was cut by 4 bases, the J end by 4 bases, with 13 bases between. The CDR3 consists of 13 residues. Here the CDR3 reads CAWTNAGLETQYF. In DNA, the CDR3 is TGTGCCTGGACTAACGCAGGGTTAGAGACCCAGTACTTC.

The V gene is TRBV4-3, the J gene TRBJ2-7; perhaps TRBD2 as D (6 bases). This CDR3 contains 15 residues. With 0 bases removed from V and 4 bases from J, the gap between germline ends came to 13 bases. CDR1 and CDR2 (germline): LGHNA, YSLEER. CDR3 in DNA: TGCGCCAGCAGCCAAGATGGCGGGATCGTATACGAGCAGTACTTC. The encoded protein is CASSQDGGIVYEQYF.

The genes are TRBV2 and TRBJ2-3; TRBD2 agrees at 9 bases. This CDR3 is built from 13 residues. The germline gives CDR1 SNHLY, CDR2 FYNNEI. J gave up 6 bases and V 7 bases, and 5 bases lay outside the gene matches. CDR3 DNA: TGTGCCAGCATGGCGGGAGGGTTCGATACGCAGTATTTT. Protein: CASMAGGFDTQYF.

The rearrangement uses TRBV5-1 and TRBJ1-2, with D possibly TRBD1 on 5 matching bases. Germline V gene sequence: CDR1 SGHRS, CDR2 YFSETQ. V was trimmed by 4 bases and J by 5 bases, leaving 15 bases between them. This CDR3 spans 14 amino acids. The CDR3 reads CASSVVGEGYGYTF. The CDR3 coding sequence is TGCGCCAGCAGCGTGGTAGGGGAAGGGTATGGCTACACCTTC.

V is TRBV5-6 and J is TRBJ1-2; 9 bases agree with TRBD1. J lost 8 bases, V lost 3 bases, and 11 bases had no gene match. The CDR3 runs 15 residues. In germline, CDR1 is SGHDT, CDR2 YYEEEE. Here the CDR3 reads CASSSMMTGGEGYTF. The CDR3 DNA is TGTGCCAGCAGCTCCATGATGACAGGGGGAGAGGGCTACACCTTC.

The chain links TRBV6-5 to TRBJ1-2, with 8 bases lining up with TRBD1. With 0 bases clipped from V and 4 bases from J, the junction kept 4 bases outside the gene matches. The CDR3 extends over 15 amino acids. Germline CDR1 MNHEY, CDR2 SVGAGI. For the CDR3, the DNA is TGTGCCAGCAGTTACTCGAGACAGGGGTCCTATGGCTACACCTTC. It encodes CASSYSRQGSYGYTF.

CDR3 sequence reads: CASSGRDTTDTQYF. In nucleotides, the CDR3 is TGTGCCAGCAGCGGCCGGGACACCACAGATACGCAGTATTTT. V usage is TRBV13 and J usage is TRBJ2-3, with a tentative D call TRBD1 (6 bases). Trimming stripped 5 bases from V and 2 bases from J, with 11 bases between. The CDR3 has 14 residues. Germline CDR1 and CDR2: PRHDT and FYEKMQ (reference sequence).

This chain links TRBV11-2 with TRBJ2-7, with 9 bases identical to TRBD1. V shed 4 bases and J 3 bases; nucleotides not matched to a gene: 4. The germline V gene encodes CDR1 SGHAT and CDR2 FQNNGV. CDR3 size: 14 residues. CDR3 region: CASSSGQGLYEQYF. Written as DNA, the CDR3 is TGTGCCAGCAGCTCCGGACAGGGGCTCTACGAGCAGTACTTC. Supplemented by reference TRBV11-2 and TRBJ2-7, the full variable domain reads EAGVAQSPRYKIIEKRQSVAFWCNPISGHATLYWYQQILGQGPKLLIQFQNNGVVDDSQLPKDRFSAERLKGVDSTLKIQPAKLEDSAVYLCASSSGQGLYEQYFGPGTRLTVT.

This clone was seen once. In nucleotides, the CDR3 is TGTGCTAGTGGTTTGGTGCTCCGGGGCTCTGGAAACACCATATATTTT. Translating it yields CASGLVLRGSGNTIYF. The rearrangement joins TRBV12-5 to TRBJ1-3; D is ambiguous. The CDR3 is 16 amino acids. Germline V lookup: CDR1 LGHNT, CDR2 FRNRAP. V lost 0 bases, J lost 0 bases, and 9 bases lay in between.

V is TRBV18 and J is TRBJ2-2; 9 nucleotides line up with TRBD2. J lost 4 bases, V lost 7 bases, and 13 bases had no gene match. Germline values: CDR1 KGHSH, CDR2 LQKENI. The CDR3 is 17 residues long. The CDR3: CASLRLAGYSATGELFF. As DNA, the CDR3 is TGTGCCAGCTTGCGGCTAGCGGGGTACTCGGCCACCGGGGAGCTGTTTTTT.

For the CDR3, the DNA is TGTGCCAGCAGCTTCCCCTATAGCGGGAGGCTCACAGATACGCAGTATTTT. As protein: CASSFPYSGRLTDTQYF. This chain connects TRBV7-9 to TRBJ2-3; TRBD2 matches at 10 bases. Germline assignment: CDR1 SEHNR and CDR2 FQNEAQ (reference sequence). The CDR3 runs 17 residues. The junction had 8 bases not matched to a gene; V was cut back by 3 bases and J by 2 bases.

This clone was seen only once. The CDR3 loop reads CASSPRPGTGLSTDTQYF. The CDR3 DNA reads as TGTGCCAGCAGCCCTCGTCCCGGGACAGGGCTTAGCACAGATACGCAGTATTTT. The genes are TRBV7-8 and TRBJ2-3; 9 positions agree with TRBD1. The ends lost 5 bases at V and 0 bases at J; junction bases unmatched: 12. The length of the CDR3 is 18 residues. Germline V lookup: CDR1 SGHVS, CDR2 FQNEAQ.

This chain joins TRBV15 and TRBJ1-4, with D unresolved. The germline gives CDR1 LNHNV, CDR2 YYDKDF (reference sequence). V gave up 1 base and J gave up 8 bases, with 8 bases separating them. The CDR3 covers 13 residues. CDR3 protein: CATSRVPEEKLFF. The CDR3 DNA sequence: TGTGCCACCAGCAGAGTCCCGGAGGAAAAACTGTTTTTT.

Points on this clone: Other DNA sequences within the sample encode an identical CDR3. This rearrangement joins TRBV6-5 to TRBJ2-7; the D is unclear. From germline, CDR1 is MNHEY and CDR2 SVGAGI. V was pared by 0 bases and J by 1 base, with 7 bases between. The CDR3 is made up of 14 amino acids. CDR3 protein: CASSYSTSSYEQYF. For the CDR3, the DNA is TGTGCCAGCAGTTACTCTACTTCATCCTACGAGCAGTACTTC.

The rearrangement joins TRBV4-3 to TRBJ1-2, with a possible D match to TRBD1 (6 bases). Per germline, CDR1 LGHNA and CDR2 YSLEER. CDR3 length: 14 residues. V gave up 0 bases and J gave up 7 bases, with 12 bases separating them. The CDR3 loop is CASSQDRTVSGYTF. The CDR3 bases are TGCGCCAGCAGCCAAGATAGGACAGTCTCTGGCTACACCTTC.

The rearrangement uses TRBV19 and TRBJ1-2; D is perhaps TRBD1 (6 bases). The germline V and J ends were trimmed by 1 base and 4 bases, with 10 bases remaining between them. This CDR3 is 14 amino acids long. Germline CDR1 is LNHDA and CDR2 is SQIVND (reference sequence). The CDR3 DNA follows: TGTGCCAGTAGTATAGCCCAGGGGCCCTATGGCTACACCTTC. It is translated as CASSIAQGPYGYTF.

The chain carries TRBV5-1 and TRBJ2-7, with TRBD1 matching 9 bases. Germline lookup yields CDR1 SGHRS and CDR2 YFSETQ. V shed 5 bases and J 6 bases; nucleotides not matched to a gene: 9. The CDR3 runs 14 residues. This CDR3 reads CASRSGTGSLEQYF. The DNA for the CDR3 is TGCGCCAGCAGATCCGGGACAGGGTCTCTCGAGCAGTACTTC.

This chain's CDR3 is CASSLSRMSEKLFF. Here the CDR3 DNA reads TGTGCCAGCAGCCTGTCGCGGATGAGTGAAAAACTGTTTTTT. The chain combines TRBV7-6 with TRBJ1-4; no clear D. Germline CDR1 SGHVS, CDR2 FNYEAQ. Trimming shortened V by 5 bases and J by 7 bases, and 14 bases separated the two germline ends. There are 14 residues in the CDR3.

This rearrangement joins TRBV5-6 to TRBJ2-7; D gene ambiguous. Trimming shortened V by 4 bases and J by 5 bases, and 19 bases separated the two germline ends. This CDR3 has 15 amino acids. Germline V gives CDR1 SGHDT, CDR2 YYEEEE. The DNA of the CDR3 is TGTGCCAGCAGCCCGTCGACGGAGTTTCGGAACGAGCAGTACTTC. Translated, it gives CASSPSTEFRNEQYF.

The chain recombines TRBV7-9 with TRBJ1-5; TRBD1 might be the D (6 bases). The CDR3 sequence is 15 residues long. CDR1 and CDR2 from the germline V gene are SEHNR and FQNEAQ (reference sequence). Deletions cut 5 bases from V and 1 base from J, with 12 bases between. CDR3 protein: CASSPPGTSNQPQHF. The CDR3 nucleotides read TGTGCCAGCAGCCCTCCCGGGACAAGCAATCAGCCCCAGCATTTT.

The rearrangement uses TRBV30 and TRBJ1-3; 9 bases line up with TRBD1. This CDR3 is built from 15 residues. The V gene's germline CDR1 is GTSNPN and CDR2 SVGIG (reference sequence). V was clipped by 3 bases and J by 4 bases; unmatched bases: 7. The CDR3 region has the DNA TGTGCCTGGAGACCAATACAGGGGGCGGGAAACACCATATATTTT. Protein: CAWRPIQGAGNTIYF.

The chain couples TRBV5-1 to TRBJ2-3, with 8 bases matching TRBD2. The trim removed 6 bases at V and 1 base at J, leaving 10 bases unmatched. Germline CDR1 SGHRS, CDR2 YFSETQ. This CDR3 comprises 16 residues. DNA for the CDR3: TGCGCCAGCACCCAGGCGGGGGGCTACGGCACAGATACGCAGTATTTT. This encodes CASTQAGGYGTDTQYF.

The chain couples TRBV9 to TRBJ2-5; D is perhaps TRBD1 (6 bases). Germline loops: CDR1 SGDLS, CDR2 YYNGEE. V was pared by 0 bases and J by 5 bases, with 11 bases between. This CDR3 is built from 14 residues. The DNA of the CDR3 is TGTGCCAGCAGCGTAGATTCAAGGGGGGAGACCCAGTACTTC. Its protein product is CASSVDSRGETQYF.

The genes are TRBV6-5 and TRBJ2-4; D uncertain. Germline V gives CDR1 MNHEY, CDR2 SVGAGI. Trimming left V 1 base short and J 6 bases short, with 13 bases between. The CDR3 has 15 amino acids. The CDR3 reads CASSYFGFAGNIQYF. In nucleotides, the CDR3 is TGTGCCAGCAGTTACTTCGGGTTCGCCGGAAACATTCAGTACTTC.

A single count supports this clone. The rearrangement joins TRBV7-9 to TRBJ1-6, with 10 bases identical to TRBD1. CDR1 and CDR2 from the germline V gene are SEHNR and FQNEAQ (reference sequence). The CDR3 is 17 amino acids. V lost 5 bases to trimming and J lost 2 bases; unmatched junction nucleotides: 6. CDR3 region: CASSAGQGDAYNSPLHF. CDR3 nucleotides: TGTGCCAGCAGCGCAGGACAGGGGGACGCCTATAATTCACCCCTCCACTTT.